This T cell receptor (beta chain) was identified during a study of blood T cell dynamics during melanoma immunotherapy (dated by TCRdb to the early 2020s). Regarding the complete study: Patients had metastatic melanoma and received first-line pembrolizumab or nivolumab plus ipilimumab as standard of care in the United Kingdom. The training cohort was made up of consecutive patients, while a further independent group of patients from the same centre was pooled to form an external validation set. To identify early correlates of response, the study profiled peripheral T cell receptor repertoires in patients with metastatic melanoma before and after one cycle of checkpoint inhibitor therapy.

The time point label, as the study defines it: week 3, after first cycle of checkpoint inhibitor. Blood samples were collected before treatment (T0) and at week 3 (W3), after the first cycle of checkpoint blockade. Except for a couple of patients with rapid clinical progression, response was assessed 12 weeks after the first infusion by RECIST 1.1; disease control meant complete response, partial response or stable disease. Patients with prior systemic cancer treatment, concomitant immunosuppressant therapy or synchronous other active malignancies were excluded. TCR beta was sequenced in both bulk PBMC and plasma cell-free DNA in order to track circulating cells as well as T cell turnover. PBMC were isolated from blood with Lymphoprep and SepMate tubes, followed by red cell lysis. DNA from PBMC and sorted T cell subsets was extracted with QIAamp DNA Blood Mini kits. Comment on this clone: What antigen it recognizes has not been identified. No base quality values were provided; no much bigger clone lies one nucleotide off.

Every bulk PBMC sample had a fixed 350 ng of DNA loaded. TCR beta CDR3 sequences were amplified from genomic DNA using the immunoSEQ TCRb Assay kit according to manufacturer instructions. The KAPA Library Quantification Kit for Illumina platforms was used to quantify the pooled libraries by qPCR. Pooled libraries were sequenced on an Illumina NextSeq 500, clustered at 0.6-1.1 pM. The paper's processing steps were these. TCR data were analyzed using immunoSEQ ANALYZER and the R LymphoSeq package. A rearrangement efficiency score was calculated as productive divided by the sum of productive and non-productive CDR3 sequences. Clonality was measured with the Gini coefficient and diversity with the Renyi index at alpha=1, compared pairwise between timepoints within each patient. Clonal relatedness used an edit distance of 3, and repertoire similarity used the Bhattacharyya coefficient, both computed in LymphoSeq. Linear discriminant analysis on week-3 changes in clonality and diversity was built with the R MASS and caret packages to classify response. TCRdb took this table from immuneACCESS and kept in-frame rearrangements with V and J called. Such tables lack part of the clones; where checked against another copy, unresolved V genes explain under half of the gap, and the rest is unexplained. V and J calls and clone size follow that table, whereas D and trimming were derived from the DNA. The sample data list some 11,000 clones, and 80% of these were observed just once. The ten biggest clones cover 20% to 25% of the sample.

Results the study describes overall, beyond this receptor: The relatively small sample size was recognized as a factor that could limit how well the results generalize. Whether the T cell clones behind the repertoire changes were melanoma-specific or instead reflected general immune activation was something the study could not determine. Unlike progressors, patients who went on to achieve disease control showed a bifurcated reorganization of the PBMC repertoire at W3, with either increased clonality or increased diversity.

The TCR comes from a human donor with melanoma. This sample comprised blood, obtained from a patient treated with checkpoint blockade.

The CDR3: CASSLIPFRGYTF. The DNA sequence is as follows: TGTGCCAGCAGCTTGATACCGTTCCGTGGCTACACCTTC. Here the chain combines TRBV5-6 and TRBJ1-2; the D segment cannot be called with confidence. Counted from cysteine to phenylalanine, this CDR3 has 13 amino acids. Just CDR3 DNA is preserved here, 39 bases in frame from base 1. CDR1 SGHDT and CDR2 YYEEEE were looked up in the germline V gene. Cut back by 1 base and 7 bases, the V and J ends lie 11 bases apart.